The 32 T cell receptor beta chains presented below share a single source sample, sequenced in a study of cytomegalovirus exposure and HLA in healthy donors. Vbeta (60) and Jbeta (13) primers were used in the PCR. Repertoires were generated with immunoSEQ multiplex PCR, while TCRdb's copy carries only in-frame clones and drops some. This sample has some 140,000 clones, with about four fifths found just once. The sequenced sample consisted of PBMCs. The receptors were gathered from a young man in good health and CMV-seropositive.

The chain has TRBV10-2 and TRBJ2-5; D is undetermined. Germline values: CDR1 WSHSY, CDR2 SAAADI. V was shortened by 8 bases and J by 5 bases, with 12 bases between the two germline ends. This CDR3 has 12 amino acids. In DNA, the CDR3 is TGCGCCAGCCGGCGGCGGCGGGAGACCCAGTACTTC. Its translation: CASRRRRETQYF.

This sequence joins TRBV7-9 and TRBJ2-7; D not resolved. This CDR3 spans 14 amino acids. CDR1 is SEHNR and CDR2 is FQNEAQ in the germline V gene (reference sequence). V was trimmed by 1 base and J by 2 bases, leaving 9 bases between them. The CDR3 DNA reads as TGTGCCAGCAGCTTAGTCGGGTTACCCTACGAGCAGTACTTC. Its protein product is CASSLVGLPYEQYF.

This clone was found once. The CDR3 DNA reads as TGTGCCTGGAGTGAAGCCGGGACAGGGAACACTGAAGCTTTCTTT. This sequence encodes CAWSEAGTGNTEAFF. The V call is TRBV30, the J call TRBJ1-1, with TRBD1 matching over 8 bases. CDR3 length: 15 residues. With V trimmed by 1 base and J by 1 base, 5 bases remained unmatched. Germline CDR1 reads GTSNPN; CDR2 reads SVGIG (reference sequence).

In DNA form, the CDR3 reads TGTGCCACCAGCGGAACTCGGGACACCTACGAGCAGTACTTC. Translating gives CATSGTRDTYEQYF. This rearrangement joins TRBV15 to TRBJ2-7, with a tentative D call TRBD1 (6 bases). The germline gives CDR1 LNHNV, CDR2 YYDKDF (reference sequence). The germline V and J ends were trimmed by 5 bases and 2 bases, with 13 bases remaining between them. The CDR3 has 14 residues.

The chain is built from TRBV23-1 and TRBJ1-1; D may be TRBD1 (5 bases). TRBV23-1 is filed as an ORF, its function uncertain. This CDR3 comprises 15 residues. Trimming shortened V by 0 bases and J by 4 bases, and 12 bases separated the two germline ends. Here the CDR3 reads CASSQSMGRGTEAFF. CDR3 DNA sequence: TGCGCCAGCAGTCAATCAATGGGGCGCGGCACTGAAGCTTTCTTT.

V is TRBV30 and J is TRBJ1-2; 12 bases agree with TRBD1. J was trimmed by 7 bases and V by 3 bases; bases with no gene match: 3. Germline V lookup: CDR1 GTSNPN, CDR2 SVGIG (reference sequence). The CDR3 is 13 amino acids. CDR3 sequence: CAWRGTGGRGYTF. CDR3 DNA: TGTGCCTGGAGAGGGACAGGGGGCCGTGGCTACACCTTC.

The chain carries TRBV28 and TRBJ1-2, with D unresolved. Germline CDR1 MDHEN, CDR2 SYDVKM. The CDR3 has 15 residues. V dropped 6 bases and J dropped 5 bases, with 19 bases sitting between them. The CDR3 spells CASSIPPTLAYGYTF. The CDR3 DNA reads TGTGCCAGCAGCATTCCCCCGACACTAGCTTATGGCTACACCTTC.

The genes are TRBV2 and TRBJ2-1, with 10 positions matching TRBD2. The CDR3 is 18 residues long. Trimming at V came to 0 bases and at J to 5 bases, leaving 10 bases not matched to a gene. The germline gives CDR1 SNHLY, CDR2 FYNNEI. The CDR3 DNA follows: TGTGCCAGCAGTGAAGCGAAAGATCTAGCGGGAGTAGACAATGAGCAGTTCTTC. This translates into CASSEAKDLAGVDNEQFF.

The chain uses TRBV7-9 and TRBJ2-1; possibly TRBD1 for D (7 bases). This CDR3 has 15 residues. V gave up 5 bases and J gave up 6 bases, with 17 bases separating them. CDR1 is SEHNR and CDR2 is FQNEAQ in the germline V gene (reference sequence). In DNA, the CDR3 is TGTGCCAGCAGCCCCAGGGGGGCGCTACTCAATGAGCAGTTCTTC. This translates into CASSPRGALLNEQFF.

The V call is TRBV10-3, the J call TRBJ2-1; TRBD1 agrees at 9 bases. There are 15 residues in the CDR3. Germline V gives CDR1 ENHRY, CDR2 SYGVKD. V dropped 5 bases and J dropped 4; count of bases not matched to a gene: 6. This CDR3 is CAISLSGTGYNEQFF. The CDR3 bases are TGTGCCATCAGTCTAAGCGGGACAGGGTACAATGAGCAGTTCTTC.

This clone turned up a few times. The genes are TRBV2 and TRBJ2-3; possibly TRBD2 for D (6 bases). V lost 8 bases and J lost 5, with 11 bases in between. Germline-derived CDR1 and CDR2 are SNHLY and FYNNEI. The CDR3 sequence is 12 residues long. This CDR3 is CASGPGEDTQYF. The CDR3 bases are TGTGCCAGCGGGCCGGGGGAAGATACGCAGTATTTT.

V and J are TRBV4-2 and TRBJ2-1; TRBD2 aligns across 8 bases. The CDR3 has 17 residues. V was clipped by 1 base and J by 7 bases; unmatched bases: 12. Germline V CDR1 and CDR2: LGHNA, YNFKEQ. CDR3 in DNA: TGTGCCAGCAGCCAAGGGTTTATCGGACTAGCATCGAATGAGCAGTTCTTC. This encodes CASSQGFIGLASNEQFF.

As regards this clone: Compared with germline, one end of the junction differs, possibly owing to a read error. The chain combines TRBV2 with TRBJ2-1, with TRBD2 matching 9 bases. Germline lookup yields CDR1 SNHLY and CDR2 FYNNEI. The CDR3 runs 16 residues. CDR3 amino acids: CAGSPRVAGARNEQFF. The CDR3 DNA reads TGTGCCGGCAGCCCCAGGGTAGCGGGGGCCAGGAATGAGCAGTTCTTC.

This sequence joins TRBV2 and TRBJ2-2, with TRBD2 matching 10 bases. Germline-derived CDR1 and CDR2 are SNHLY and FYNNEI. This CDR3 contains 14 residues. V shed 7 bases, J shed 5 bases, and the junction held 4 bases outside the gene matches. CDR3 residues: CASTPAGGTGELFF. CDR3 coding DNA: TGTGCCAGCACCCCAGCGGGGGGGACCGGGGAGCTGTTTTTT.

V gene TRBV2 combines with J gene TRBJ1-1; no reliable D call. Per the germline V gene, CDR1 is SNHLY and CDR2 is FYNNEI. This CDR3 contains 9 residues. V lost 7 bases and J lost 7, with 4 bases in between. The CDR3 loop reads CASTSEAFF. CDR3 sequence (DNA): TGTGCCAGCACCAGTGAAGCTTTCTTT.

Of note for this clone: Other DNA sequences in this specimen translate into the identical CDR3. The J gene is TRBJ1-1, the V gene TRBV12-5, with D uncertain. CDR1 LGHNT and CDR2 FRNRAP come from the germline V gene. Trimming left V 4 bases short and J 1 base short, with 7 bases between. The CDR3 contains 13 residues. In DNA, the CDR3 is TGTGCTAGTGGTTCCGGAGGGAACACTGAAGCTTTCTTT. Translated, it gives CASGSGGNTEAFF.

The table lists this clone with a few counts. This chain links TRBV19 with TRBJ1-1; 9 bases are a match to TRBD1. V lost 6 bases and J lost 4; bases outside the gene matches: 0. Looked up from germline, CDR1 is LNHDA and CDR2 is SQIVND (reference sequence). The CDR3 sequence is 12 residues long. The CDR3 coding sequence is TGTGCCAGTAGACAGGGGGCCACTGAAGCTTTCTTT. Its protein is CASRQGATEAFF. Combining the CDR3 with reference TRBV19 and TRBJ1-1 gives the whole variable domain DGGITQSPKYLFRKEGQNVTLSCEQNLNHDAMYWYRQDPGQGLRLIYYSQIVNDFQKGDIAEGYSVSREKKESFPLTVTSAQKNPTAFYLCASRQGATEAFFGQGTRLTVV.

CDR3 in amino acids: CASSPRQGAYEQYF. The CDR3 DNA reads as TGTGCCAGCAGCCCTCGACAGGGGGCCTACGAGCAGTACTTC. This sequence joins TRBV13 and TRBJ2-7; 9 bases match TRBD1. Looked up from germline, CDR1 is PRHDT and CDR2 is FYEKMQ (reference sequence). Trimming at V came to 5 bases and at J to 2 bases, leaving 4 bases not matched to a gene. The CDR3 is 14 amino acids. The full variable domain, in which reference TRBV13 and TRBJ2-7 provide the parts outside the CDR3, is AAGVIQSPRHLIKEKRETATLKCYPIPRHDTVYWYQQGPGQDPQFLISFYEKMQSDKGSIPDRFSAQQFSDYHSELNMSSLELGDSALYFCASSPRQGAYEQYFGPGTRLTVT.

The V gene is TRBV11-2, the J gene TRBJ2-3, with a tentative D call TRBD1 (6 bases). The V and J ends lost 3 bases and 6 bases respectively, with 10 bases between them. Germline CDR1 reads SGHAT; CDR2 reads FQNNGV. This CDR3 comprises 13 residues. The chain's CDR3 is CASSFNRVDTQYF. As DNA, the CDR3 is TGTGCCAGCAGCTTTAACAGGGTTGATACGCAGTATTTT.

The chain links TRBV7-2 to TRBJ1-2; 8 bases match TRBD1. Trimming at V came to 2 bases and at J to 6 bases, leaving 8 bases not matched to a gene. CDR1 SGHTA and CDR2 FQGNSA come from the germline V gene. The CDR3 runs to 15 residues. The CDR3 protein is CASSLSRGRGHGYTF. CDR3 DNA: TGTGCCAGCAGCTTATCCCGGGGCAGGGGGCATGGCTACACCTTC. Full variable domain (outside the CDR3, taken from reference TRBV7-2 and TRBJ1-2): GAGVSQSPSNKVTEKGKDVELRCDPISGHTALYWYRQSLGQGLEFLIYFQGNSAPDKSGLPSDRFSAERTGGSVSTLTIQRTQQEDSAVYLCASSLSRGRGHGYTFGSGTRLTVV.

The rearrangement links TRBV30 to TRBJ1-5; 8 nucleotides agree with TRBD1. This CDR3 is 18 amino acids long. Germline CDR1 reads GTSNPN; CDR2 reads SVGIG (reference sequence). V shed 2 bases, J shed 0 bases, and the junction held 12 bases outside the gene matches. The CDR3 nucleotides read TGTGCCTGGAGTCCATACCGGACAGGGCCATATAGCAATCAGCCCCAGCATTTT. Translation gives CAWSPYRTGPYSNQPQHF.

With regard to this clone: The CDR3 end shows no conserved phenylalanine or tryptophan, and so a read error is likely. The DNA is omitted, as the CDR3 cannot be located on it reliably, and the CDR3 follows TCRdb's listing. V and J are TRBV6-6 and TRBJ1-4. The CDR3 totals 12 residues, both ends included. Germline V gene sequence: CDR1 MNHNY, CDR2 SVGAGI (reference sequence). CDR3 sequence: CASSSTRNPGLI.

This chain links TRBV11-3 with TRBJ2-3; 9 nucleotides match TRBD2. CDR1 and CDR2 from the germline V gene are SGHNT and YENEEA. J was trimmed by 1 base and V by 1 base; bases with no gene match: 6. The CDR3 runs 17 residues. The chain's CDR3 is CASSLGVAGDGTDTQYF. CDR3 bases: TGTGCCAGCAGCTTAGGTGTAGCGGGAGACGGCACAGATACGCAGTATTTT.

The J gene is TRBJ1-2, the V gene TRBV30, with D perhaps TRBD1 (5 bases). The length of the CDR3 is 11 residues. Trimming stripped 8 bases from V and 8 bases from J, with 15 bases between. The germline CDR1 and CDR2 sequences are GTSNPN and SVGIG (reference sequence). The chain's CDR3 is CAGYRGGGYTF. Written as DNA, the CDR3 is TGTGCCGGCTATCGTGGGGGGGGCTACACCTTC.

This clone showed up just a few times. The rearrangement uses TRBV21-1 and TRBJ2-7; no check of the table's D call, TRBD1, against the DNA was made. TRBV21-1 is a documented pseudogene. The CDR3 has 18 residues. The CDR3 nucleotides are TGTGCCAGCAGCGACCACCGGGACAGGAGGGTTAGCTCCTACGAGCAGTACTTC. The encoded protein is CASSDHRDRRVSSYEQYF.

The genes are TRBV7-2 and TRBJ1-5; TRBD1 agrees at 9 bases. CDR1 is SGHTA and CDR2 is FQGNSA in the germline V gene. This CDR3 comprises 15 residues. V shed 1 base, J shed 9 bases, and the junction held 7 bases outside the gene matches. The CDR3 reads CASSLGDRAPPPQHF. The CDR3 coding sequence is TGTGCCAGCAGCTTAGGGGACAGGGCCCCCCCGCCCCAGCATTTT.

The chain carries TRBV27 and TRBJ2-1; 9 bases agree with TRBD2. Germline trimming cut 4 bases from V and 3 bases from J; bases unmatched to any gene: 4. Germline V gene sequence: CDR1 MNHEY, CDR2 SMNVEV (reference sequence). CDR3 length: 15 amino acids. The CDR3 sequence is CASSYLAGVYNEQFF. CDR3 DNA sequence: TGTGCCAGCAGTTACTTAGCGGGAGTCTACAATGAGCAGTTCTTC.

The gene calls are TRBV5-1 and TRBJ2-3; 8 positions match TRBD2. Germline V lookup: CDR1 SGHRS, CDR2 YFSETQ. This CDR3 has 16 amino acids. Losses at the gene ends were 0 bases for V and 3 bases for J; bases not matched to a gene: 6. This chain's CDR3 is CASSLAGGRRTDTQYF. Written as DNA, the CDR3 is TGCGCCAGCAGCTTGGCGGGCGGGAGGCGTACAGATACGCAGTATTTT.

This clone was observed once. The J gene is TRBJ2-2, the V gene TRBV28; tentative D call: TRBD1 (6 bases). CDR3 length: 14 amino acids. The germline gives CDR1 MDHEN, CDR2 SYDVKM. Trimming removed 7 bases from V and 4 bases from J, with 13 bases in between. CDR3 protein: CASNLQGRTGELFF. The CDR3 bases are TGTGCCAGCAACCTACAGGGACGCACCGGGGAGCTGTTTTTT.

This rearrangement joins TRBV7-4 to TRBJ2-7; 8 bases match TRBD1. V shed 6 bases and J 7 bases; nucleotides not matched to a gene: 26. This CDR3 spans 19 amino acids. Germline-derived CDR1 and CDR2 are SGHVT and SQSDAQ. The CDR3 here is CASSPPGQGACNSTSEQYF. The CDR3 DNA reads TGTGCCAGCAGTCCACCGGGCCAGGGGGCTTGCAATTCGACTAGTGAGCAGTACTTC.

CDR3 residues: CASRLSSSYEQYF. The DNA for the CDR3 is TGTGCCAGCAGACTGTCTAGCTCCTACGAGCAGTACTTC. The chain combines TRBV7-9 with TRBJ2-7; D unclear. This CDR3 comprises 13 residues. V lost 6 bases to trimming and J lost 0 bases, with 9 bases between them. Germline CDR1 SEHNR, CDR2 FQNEAQ (reference sequence).

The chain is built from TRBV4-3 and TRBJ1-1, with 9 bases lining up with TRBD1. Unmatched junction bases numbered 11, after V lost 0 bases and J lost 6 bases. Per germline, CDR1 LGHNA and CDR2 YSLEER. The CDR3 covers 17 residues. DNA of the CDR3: TGCGCCAGCAGCCAAGATCTTATGAGACAGGGGGGGGCTGAAGCTTTCTTT. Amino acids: CASSQDLMRQGGAEAFF.